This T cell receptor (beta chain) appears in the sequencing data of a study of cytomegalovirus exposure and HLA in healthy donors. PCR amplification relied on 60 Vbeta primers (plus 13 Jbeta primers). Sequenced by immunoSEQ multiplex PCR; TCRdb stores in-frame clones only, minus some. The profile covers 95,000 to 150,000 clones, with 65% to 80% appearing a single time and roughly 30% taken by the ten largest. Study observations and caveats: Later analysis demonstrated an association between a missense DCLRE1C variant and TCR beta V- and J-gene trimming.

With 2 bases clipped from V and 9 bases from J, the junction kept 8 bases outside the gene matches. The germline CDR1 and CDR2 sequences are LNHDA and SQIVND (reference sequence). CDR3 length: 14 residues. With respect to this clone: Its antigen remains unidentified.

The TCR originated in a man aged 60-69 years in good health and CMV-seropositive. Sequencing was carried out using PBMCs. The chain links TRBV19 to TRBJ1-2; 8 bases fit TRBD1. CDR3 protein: CASSISAGGESYTF. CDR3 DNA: TGTGCCAGTAGTATATCAGCAGGGGGCGAAAGCTACACCTTC.